The T cell receptor beta chain described here comes from a study of immune evolution from preneoplasia to lung adenocarcinoma. CDR1 and CDR2 from the germline V gene are MDHEN and SYDVKM. V was cut by 7 bases and J by 2 bases, with 14 bases left in between. The CDR3 covers 14 residues. Assay: immunoSEQ multiplex PCR; the TCRdb copy retains only in-frame clones and omits some. The repertoire has around 7,500 clones, roughly 74% of them found once; the top ten carry 6.5% to 10%. Study-level points and caveats: KRAS-mutant nodules had the highest T cell clonality.

A word on this clone: The target antigen is unknown.

Input material: FFPE atypical adenomatous hyperplasia tissue from the lung. Subset given: atypical adenomatous hyperplasia (AAH), lung preneoplasia. The receptor was isolated from an older donor with lung adenocarcinoma. Some clones in this sample may be carry-over from other donors' samples. The chain recombines TRBV28 with TRBJ1-2, with a possible D match to TRBD1 (5 bases). In DNA, the CDR3 is TGTGCCAGCATGGTGGGGGGGGAAAACTATGGCTACACCTTC. Encoded protein: CASMVGGENYGYTF.